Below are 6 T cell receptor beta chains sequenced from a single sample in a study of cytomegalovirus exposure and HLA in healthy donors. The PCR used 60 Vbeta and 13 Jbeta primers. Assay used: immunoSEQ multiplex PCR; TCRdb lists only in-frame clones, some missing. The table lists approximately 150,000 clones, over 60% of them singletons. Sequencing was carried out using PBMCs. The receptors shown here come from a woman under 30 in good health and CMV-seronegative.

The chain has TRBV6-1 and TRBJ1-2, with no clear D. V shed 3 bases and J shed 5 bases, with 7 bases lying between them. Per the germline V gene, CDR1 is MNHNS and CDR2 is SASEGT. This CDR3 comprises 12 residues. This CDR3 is CASSDQDYGYTF. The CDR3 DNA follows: TGTGCCAGCAGTGATCAGGATTATGGCTACACCTTC.

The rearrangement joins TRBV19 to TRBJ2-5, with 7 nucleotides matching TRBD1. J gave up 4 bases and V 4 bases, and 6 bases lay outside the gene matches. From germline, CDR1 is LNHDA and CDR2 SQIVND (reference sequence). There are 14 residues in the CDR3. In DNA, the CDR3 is TGTGCCAGTAGTACCGGCAACAGGGGAGAGACCCAGTACTTC. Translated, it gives CASSTGNRGETQYF.

As DNA, the CDR3 is TGTGCCAGCTCACCAGGCAGGGCAACGAACACTGAAGCTTTCTTT. Amino acids: CASSPGRATNTEAFF. The chain couples TRBV18 to TRBJ1-1, with a possible D match to TRBD1 (5 bases). CDR3 length: 15 amino acids. The germline V and J ends were trimmed by 2 bases and 1 base, with 11 bases remaining between them. Germline V CDR1 and CDR2: KGHSH, LQKENI. Full variable domain (rest looked up from reference TRBV18 and TRBJ1-1): NAGVMQNPRHLVRRRGQEARLRCSPMKGHSHVYWYRQLPEEGLKFMVYLQKENIIDESGMPKERFSAEFPKEGPSILRIQQVVRGDSAAYFCASSPGRATNTEAFFGQGTRLTVV.

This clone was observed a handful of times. The CDR3 loop reads CASSPGGQGGNEQYF. CDR3 coding DNA: TGTGCCAGCTCACCAGGCGGACAGGGGGGAAACGAGCAGTACTTC. This chain uses TRBV18 with TRBJ2-7; 10 nucleotides match TRBD1. The CDR3 consists of 15 residues. Germline V gene data show CDR1 as KGHSH and CDR2 as LQKENI. Germline trimming cut 2 bases from V and 5 bases from J; bases unmatched to any gene: 6.

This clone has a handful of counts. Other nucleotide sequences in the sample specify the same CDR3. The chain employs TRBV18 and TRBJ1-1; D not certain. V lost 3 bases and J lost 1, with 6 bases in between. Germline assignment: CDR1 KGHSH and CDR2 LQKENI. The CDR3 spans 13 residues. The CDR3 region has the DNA TGTGCCAGCTCACCGGAGAGGAACACTGAAGCTTTCTTT. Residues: CASSPERNTEAFF. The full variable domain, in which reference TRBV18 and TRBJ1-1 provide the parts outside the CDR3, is NAGVMQNPRHLVRRRGQEARLRCSPMKGHSHVYWYRQLPEEGLKFMVYLQKENIIDESGMPKERFSAEFPKEGPSILRIQQVVRGDSAAYFCASSPERNTEAFFGQGTRLTVV.

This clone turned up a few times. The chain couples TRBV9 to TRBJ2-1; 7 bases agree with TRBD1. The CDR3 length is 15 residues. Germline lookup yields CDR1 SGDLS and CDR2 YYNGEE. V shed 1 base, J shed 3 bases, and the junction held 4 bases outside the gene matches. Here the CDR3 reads CASSVKGADYNEQFF. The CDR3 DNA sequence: TGTGCCAGCAGCGTAAAGGGGGCGGACTACAATGAGCAGTTCTTC.